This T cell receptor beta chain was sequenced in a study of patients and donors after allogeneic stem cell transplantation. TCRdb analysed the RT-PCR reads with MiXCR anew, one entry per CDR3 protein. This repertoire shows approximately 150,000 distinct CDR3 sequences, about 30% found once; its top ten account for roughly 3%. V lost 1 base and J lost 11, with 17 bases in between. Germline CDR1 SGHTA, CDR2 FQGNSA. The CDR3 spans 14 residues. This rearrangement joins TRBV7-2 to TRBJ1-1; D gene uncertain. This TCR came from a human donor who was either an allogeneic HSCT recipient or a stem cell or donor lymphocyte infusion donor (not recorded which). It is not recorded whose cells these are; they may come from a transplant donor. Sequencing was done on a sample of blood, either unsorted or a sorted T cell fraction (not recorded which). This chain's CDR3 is CASSLDPTERGAFF. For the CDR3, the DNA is TGTGCCAGCAGCTTAGATCCGACCGAACGAGGGGCTTTCTTT.